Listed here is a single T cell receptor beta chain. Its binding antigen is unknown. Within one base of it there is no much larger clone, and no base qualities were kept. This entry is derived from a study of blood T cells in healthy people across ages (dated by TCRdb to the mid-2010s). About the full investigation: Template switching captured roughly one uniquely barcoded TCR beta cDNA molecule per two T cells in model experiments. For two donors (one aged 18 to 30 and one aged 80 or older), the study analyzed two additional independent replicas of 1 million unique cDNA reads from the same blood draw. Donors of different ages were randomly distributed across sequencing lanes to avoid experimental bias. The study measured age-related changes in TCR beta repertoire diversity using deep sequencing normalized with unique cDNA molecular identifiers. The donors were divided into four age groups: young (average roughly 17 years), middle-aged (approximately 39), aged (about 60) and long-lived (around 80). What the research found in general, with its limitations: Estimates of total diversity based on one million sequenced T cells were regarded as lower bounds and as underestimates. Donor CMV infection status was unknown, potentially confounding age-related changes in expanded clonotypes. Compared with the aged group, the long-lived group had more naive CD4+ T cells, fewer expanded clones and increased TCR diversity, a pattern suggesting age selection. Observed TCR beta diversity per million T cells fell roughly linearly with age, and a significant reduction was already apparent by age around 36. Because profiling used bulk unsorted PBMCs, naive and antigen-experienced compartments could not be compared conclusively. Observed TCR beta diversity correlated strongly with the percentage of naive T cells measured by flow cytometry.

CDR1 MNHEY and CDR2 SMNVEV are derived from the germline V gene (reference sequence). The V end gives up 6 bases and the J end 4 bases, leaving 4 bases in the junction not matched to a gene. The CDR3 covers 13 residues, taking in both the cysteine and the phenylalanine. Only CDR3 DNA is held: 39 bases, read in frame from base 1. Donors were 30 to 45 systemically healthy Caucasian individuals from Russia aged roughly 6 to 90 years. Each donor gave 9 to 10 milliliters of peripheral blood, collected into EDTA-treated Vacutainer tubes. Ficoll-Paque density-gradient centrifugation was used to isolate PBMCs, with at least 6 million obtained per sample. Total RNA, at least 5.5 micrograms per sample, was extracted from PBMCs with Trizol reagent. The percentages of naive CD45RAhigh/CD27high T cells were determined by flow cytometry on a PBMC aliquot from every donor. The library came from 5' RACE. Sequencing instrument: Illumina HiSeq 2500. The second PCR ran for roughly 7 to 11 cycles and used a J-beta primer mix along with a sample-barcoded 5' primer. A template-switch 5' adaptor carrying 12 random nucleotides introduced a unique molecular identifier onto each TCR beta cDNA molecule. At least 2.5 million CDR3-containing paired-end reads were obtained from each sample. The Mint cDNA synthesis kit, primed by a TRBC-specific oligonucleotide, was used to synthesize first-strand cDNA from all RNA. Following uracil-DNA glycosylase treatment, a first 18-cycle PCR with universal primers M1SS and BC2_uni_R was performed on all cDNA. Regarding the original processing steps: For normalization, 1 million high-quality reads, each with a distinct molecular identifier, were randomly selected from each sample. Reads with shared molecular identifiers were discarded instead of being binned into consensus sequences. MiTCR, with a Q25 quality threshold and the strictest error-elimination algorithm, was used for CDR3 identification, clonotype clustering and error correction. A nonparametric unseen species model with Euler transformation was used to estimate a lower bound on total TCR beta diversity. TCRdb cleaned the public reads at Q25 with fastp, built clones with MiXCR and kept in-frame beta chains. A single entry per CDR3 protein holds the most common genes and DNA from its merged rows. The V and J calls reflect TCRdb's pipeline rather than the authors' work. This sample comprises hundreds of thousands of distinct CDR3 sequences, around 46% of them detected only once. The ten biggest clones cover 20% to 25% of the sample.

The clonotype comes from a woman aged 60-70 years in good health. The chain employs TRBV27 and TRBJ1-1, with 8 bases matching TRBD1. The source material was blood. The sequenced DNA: TGTGCCAGCAGGCATACAGGGGGCACTGAAGCTTTCTTT. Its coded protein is CASRHTGGTEAFF.